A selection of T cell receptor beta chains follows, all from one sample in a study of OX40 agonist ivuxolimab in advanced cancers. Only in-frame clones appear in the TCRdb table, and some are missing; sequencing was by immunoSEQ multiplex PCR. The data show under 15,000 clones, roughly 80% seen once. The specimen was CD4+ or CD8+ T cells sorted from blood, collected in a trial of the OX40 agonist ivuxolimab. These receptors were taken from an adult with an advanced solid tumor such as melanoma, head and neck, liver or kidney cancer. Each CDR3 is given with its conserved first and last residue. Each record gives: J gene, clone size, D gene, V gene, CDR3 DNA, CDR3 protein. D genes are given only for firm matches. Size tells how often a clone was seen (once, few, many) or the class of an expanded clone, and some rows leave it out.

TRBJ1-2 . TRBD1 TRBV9 TGTGCCAGCAGCCCCAGACAGGGACCCGGCGGCTACACCTTC CASSPRQGPGGYTF
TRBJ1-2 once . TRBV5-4 TGTGCCAGCAGCTCGCTACTAGAGGGCTACACCTTC CASSSLLEGYTF
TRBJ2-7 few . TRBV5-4 TGTGCCAGCAGCGAAGTCGGGGTCTTGAACGAGCAGTACTTC CASSEVGVLNEQYF
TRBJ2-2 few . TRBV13 TGTGCCAGCAGCTCCGGGGCGGAACTATCGAACACCGGGGAGCTGTTTTTT CASSSGAELSNTGELFF
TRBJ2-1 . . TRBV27 TGTGCCAGCAGTTTACTCGGAAATGAGCAGTTCTTC CASSLLGNEQFF
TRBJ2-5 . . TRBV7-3 TGTGCCAGCAGCTTATCCCCCGGCAGCCAAGAGACCCAGTACTTC CASSLSPGSQETQYF
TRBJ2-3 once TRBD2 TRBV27 TGTGCCAGCAGAGCGGGAGTGGTAGATACGCAGTATTTT CASRAGVVDTQYF
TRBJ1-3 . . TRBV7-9 TGTGCCAGCAGCTTAGACGCAACTGGAAACACCATATATTTT CASSLDATGNTIYF
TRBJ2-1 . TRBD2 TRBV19 TGTGCCAGTAGGTTTTTTGCTAGCGGAGACAATGAGCAGTTCTTC CASRFFASGDNEQFF
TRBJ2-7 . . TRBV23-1 TGCGCCAGCAGTCTTGTGCCCGAGCAGTACTTC CASSLVPEQYF
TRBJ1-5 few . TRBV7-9 TGTGCCAGCAGCTTAGGAACGTCAGGCGCTCATAGCAATCAGCCCCAGCATTTT CASSLGTSGAHSNQPQHF
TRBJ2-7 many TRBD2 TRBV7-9 TGTGCCAGCAGCTCGACATATGGACTAGGAACCTACGAGCAGTACTTC CASSSTYGLGTYEQYF
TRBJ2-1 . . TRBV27 TGTGCCAGCAGTATACAGGGCGATGAGCAGTTCTTC CASSIQGDEQFF
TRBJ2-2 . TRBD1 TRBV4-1 TGCGCCAGCAGCCAAGAACCGGGACAGGGGGCGTCAGGGGAGCTGTTTTTT CASSQEPGQGASGELFF
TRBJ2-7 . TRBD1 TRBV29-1 TGCAGCGTAGTTACAGGGGTAAGGAGCTCCTACGAGCAGTACTTC CSVVTGVRSSYEQYF
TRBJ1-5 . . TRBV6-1 TGTGCCAGCAGTTTAAAGGGTTATAGCAATCAGCCCCAGCATTTT CASSLKGYSNQPQHF
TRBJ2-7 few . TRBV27 TGTGCCAGCAGTTTCCAGGGTCCCCGGGGCGAGCAGTACTTC CASSFQGPRGEQYF
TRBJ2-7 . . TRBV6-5 TGTGCCAGCAGTTACTCCGGGAGCTACGAGCAGTACTTC CASSYSGSYEQYF
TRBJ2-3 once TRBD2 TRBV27 TGTGCCAGCAGTTTATCACTAGCGGGAGGGCTCGGCACAGATACGCAGTATTTT CASSLSLAGGLGTDTQYF
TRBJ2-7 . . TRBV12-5 TGTGCTAGTGGTTCCGCCGGATCTTCCTACGAGCAGTACTTC CASGSAGSSYEQYF
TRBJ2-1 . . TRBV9 TGTGCCAGCAGCGTAGGGTACAATGAGCAGTTCTTC CASSVGYNEQFF
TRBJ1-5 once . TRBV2 TGTGCCAGCAGTGAAGGCCCTTATAGCAATCAGCCCCAGCATTTT CASSEGPYSNQPQHF
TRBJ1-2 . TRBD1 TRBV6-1 TGTGCCAGCAGTGCCCAGGGGGGATCAAACTATGGCTACACCTTC CASSAQGGSNYGYTF
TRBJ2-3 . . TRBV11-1 TGTGCCAGCAGCTTCTCGGACGGGGGCAGGGATACGCAGTATTTT CASSFSDGGRDTQYF
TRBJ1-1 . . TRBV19 TGTGCCAGTAGTAGATATAGGGGGTGGATGAACACTGAAGCTTTCTTT CASSRYRGWMNTEAFF
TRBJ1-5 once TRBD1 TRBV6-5 TGTGCCAGCAGCGGACAGGGGAGTCAGCCCCAGCATTTT CASSGQGSQPQHF
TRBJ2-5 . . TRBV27 TGTGCCAGCAGTTTCGGTGGCCAAGAGACCCAGTACTTC CASSFGGQETQYF
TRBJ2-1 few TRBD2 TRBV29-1 TGCAGCGTTGAAGGACTAGCGGGAACGAGCTCCTACAATGAGCAGTTCTTC CSVEGLAGTSSYNEQFF
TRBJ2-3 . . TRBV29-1 TGCAGCGTGGAGGCGGATACGCAGTATTTT CSVEADTQYF
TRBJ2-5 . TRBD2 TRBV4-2 TGTGCCAGCAGCCAAGCCAGCGGGACAGAGACCCAGTACTTC CASSQASGTETQYF
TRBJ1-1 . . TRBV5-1 TGCGCCAGCAGCTTCGGGCCGACCACTGAAGCTTTCTTT CASSFGPTTEAFF
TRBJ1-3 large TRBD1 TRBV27 TGTGCCAGCAGTGATTGGACAGGGCCTGGAAACACCATATATTTT CASSDWTGPGNTIYF
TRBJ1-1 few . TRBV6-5 TGTGCCAGCAGCCGGGGGACGGGAAATGAAGCTTTCTTT CASSRGTGNEAFF
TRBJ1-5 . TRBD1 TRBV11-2 TGTGCCAGCAGCCCATCCCGAACAGGGGGCGATCAGCCCCAGCATTTT CASSPSRTGGDQPQHF
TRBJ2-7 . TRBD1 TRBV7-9 TGTGCCAGCAGCCCCTCGTCGGCGACAGGGGACCCCGCCTACGAGCAGTACTTC CASSPSSATGDPAYEQYF
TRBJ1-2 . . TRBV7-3 TGTGCCAGCAGCTTAGCATCCGGCAGAAACTATGGCTACACCTTC CASSLASGRNYGYTF
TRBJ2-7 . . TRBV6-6 TGTGCCAGCAGTTACTCCGAGGGAAGCTCCTACGAGCAGTACTTC CASSYSEGSSYEQYF
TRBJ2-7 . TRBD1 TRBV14 TGTGCCAGCAGCGGTGACAGGGGGCCGAGGGAGCAGTACTTC CASSGDRGPREQYF
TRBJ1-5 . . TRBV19 TGTGCCAGTAGTATAGGGGGAGTCGGGCAGCCCCAGCATTTT CASSIGGVGQPQHF
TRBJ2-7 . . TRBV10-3 TGTGCCATCAGTGACCCGGACGGAACCTACGAGCAGTACTTC CAISDPDGTYEQYF
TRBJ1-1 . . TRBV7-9 TGTGCCAGCAGCTTAACAGGATCCACTGAAGCTTTCTTT CASSLTGSTEAFF